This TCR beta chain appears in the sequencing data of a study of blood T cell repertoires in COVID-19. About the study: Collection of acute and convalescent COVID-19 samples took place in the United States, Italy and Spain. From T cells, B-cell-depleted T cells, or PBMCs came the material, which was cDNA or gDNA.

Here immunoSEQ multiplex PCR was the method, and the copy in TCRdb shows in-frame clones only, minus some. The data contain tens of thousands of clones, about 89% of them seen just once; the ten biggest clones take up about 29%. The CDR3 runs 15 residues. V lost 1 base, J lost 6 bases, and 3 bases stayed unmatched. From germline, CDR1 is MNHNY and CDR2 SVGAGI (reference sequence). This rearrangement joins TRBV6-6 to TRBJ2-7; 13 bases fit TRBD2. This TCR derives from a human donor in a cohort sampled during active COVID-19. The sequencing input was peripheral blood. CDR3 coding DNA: TGTGCCAGCAGTTACTTACGACTAGCGGGAGGCGAGCAGTACGTC. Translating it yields CASSYLRLAGGEQYV.